The present T cell receptor (beta chain) was sequenced within a study of cytomegalovirus exposure and HLA in healthy donors (dated by TCRdb to the late 2010s). In the study overall: In an earlier analysis of approximately 500 of the donors, 250 to 350 Gb of sequence data and 117 million unique TCR beta sequences from about 179 million T cells were reported. About 280 gigabases of sequencing data and 70 million to 95 million unique TCR sequences made up an early release that covered over 550 HLA-typed donors. Among the roughly 400 genotyped donors, approximately 77% belonged to the genetic ancestry cluster associated with self-reported Caucasian donors. The study aimed to test whether cataloging public T cell receptors could reveal signatures of past pathogen exposure. The study profiled the T cell repertoires of some 610 subjects by immunosequencing and related them to cytomegalovirus serostatus. In addition to the first cohort of roughly 700 subjects, a separate validation cohort of 100 to 150 different subjects was used. The study combined high-throughput TCR immunosequencing, statistical association of individual TCRs with disease status, and machine learning to predict cytomegalovirus infection status. In a later analysis, previously published TCR beta repertoires from 666 donors were re-analyzed and high-resolution HLA genotyping was added so that TCR occurrence patterns could be studied. The later analysis used no new phenotypic data to find candidate immune exposures, relying instead on TCR beta sequences and their occurrence across donors. An earlier analysis of roughly 600 of the donors used high-throughput TCR beta sequencing to judge whether each TCR beta V gene segment behaved as functional or pseudogenic. Donor age, sex, ethnicity and CMV serostatus were compiled alongside the repertoire data. A later genetic analysis used genome-wide SNP genotypes for about 60% of the roughly 700 donors, treating that subset as a discovery cohort. All discovery cohort repertoires had been generated using a single sequencing platform. Both class I and class II loci were covered by HLA typing, at four-digit resolution. Typing coverage varied by locus: about 629-640 donors for A, B, C, DRB1 and DQB1; 500 to 550 for DQA1; around 610 for DPA1; roughly 470 for DPB1. Roughly five DR-DQ haplotypes were handled as single units for association and clustering, since linkage in the cohort was strong. On average, 235,054 unique TCR beta nucleotide sequences were sequenced per donor among about 400 genotyped donors of the cohort, with roughly 18% of those sequences being non-productive.

Spanning cysteine to phenylalanine, the CDR3 consists of 13 amino acids. The kept DNA is CDR3 alone, 39 bases in frame from the first base. Relative to germline, V is missing 0 bases and J is missing 11 bases, with 3 bases of the junction outside any gene match. The germline V gene provides CDR1 SGHVS and CDR2 FNYEAQ. The cohort comprised around 700 healthy bone marrow donors. At the time of sampling, every cohort member was nominally healthy, though immune exposures that went unrecorded were likely present. The donor tested CMV seronegative and was one of the 352 seronegative cohort members. Each donor provided a peripheral blood sample, and peripheral blood mononuclear cells were used for TCR beta sequencing. The Qiagen DNeasy Blood Extraction Kit was used to extract genomic DNA from the blood cell samples. On this clone: Its antigen has not been determined. Base qualities are missing; no much larger clone stands one base away.

Broad study findings and their caveats: HLA typing was unavailable for some donors at each locus, so association tests used only the typed subset. Roughly uniform sequencing depth across donors was assumed in presence/absence analyses, although this assumption may not hold. When HLA alleles, especially DR and DQ, strongly co-occurred, TCR associations were difficult to assign to individual alleles. According to a later analysis, most CMV-associated TCR beta chains appeared to be HLA-restricted, and the HLA associations seemed to be driven largely by CMV exposure. The classifier was reported to diagnose cytomegalovirus status with high specificity and sensitivity in both the original cohort and the validation cohort. Linkage disequilibrium might explain the correlated functional status among segregating V segments, but an unknown experimental factor could not be excluded. In a later analysis, more than 15,000 TCR beta sequences were associated with specific HLA alleles at a false discovery rate of 0.05. Most TCR sequences were seen in very few donors, while some public TCRs were found in many individuals. Broadly in line with IMGT annotations, most TCR beta V segments showed up in productive rearrangements about 87% or about 30% of the time in an earlier analysis of approximately 640 of the donors. A cluster of highly shared sequence variants was judged likely to be a technical artifact of the sequencing pipeline. The authors suggested that the approach could potentially be generalized to other disease states and immunological phenotypes. The only immune exposure information available for the cohort was CMV serostatus. Because counts were too low, seventeen rarely observed V segments, including chromosome 9 orphons, were left out of the earlier analysis of about 620 of the donors. According to a later analysis, TCR association rates differed among HLA loci, with DRB1 alleles showing the most associated TCRs and HLA-C alleles showing the fewest. A few of the identified cytomegalovirus-associated TCR beta chains were confirmed in vitro to be specific for cytomegalovirus antigens. A later analysis found that HLA-associated TCR beta chains were more clonally expanded and had lower generation probabilities than equally common non-associated chains. A later genetic analysis associated a missense DCLRE1C variant with V-gene and J-gene trimming of TCR beta chains, and an independent cohort replicated the association. A later genetic analysis reported fewer N-insertions in productive TCRs among donors in an Asian-associated ancestry cluster than the roughly 700-donor mean. Several of the top co-occurrence clusters appeared to be linked to parvovirus B19, influenza, CMV and Epstein-Barr virus, according to a later analysis. A total of 150 to 200 TCR beta chains were listed by the study as associated with cytomegalovirus. The 87-base-pair reads could not distinguish some IMGT-functional V segments, including TRBV6-2 and TRBV6-3, so those segments were excluded. Only TCR beta chains were sequenced in this cohort, and the absence of alpha or paired-chain data limited detectable features. A further reported finding was that TCR beta sequences accurately predicted the HLA-A and HLA-B alleles for most subjects in the first cohort.

Library creation used the immunoSEQ multiplex PCR assay. The multiplex PCR relied on a mix of 60 forward primers for TCR Vbeta segments and 13 reverse primers for TCR Jbeta segments. Amplification of the CDR3 region of rearranged TCR beta genes was performed with a multiplex PCR assay on genomic DNA. The Illumina HiSeq System was used to sequence the amplified TCR beta libraries as 87-base-pair reads. In the original analysis: Across the 700 or so repertoires, a later analysis counted roughly 77 million unique TCR beta chains, around 11 million of which were shared by at least two donors. Raw reads were error-corrected and collapsed into unique sequences with a nearest-neighbor algorithm that merged closely related sequences to remove PCR and sequencing errors. To assign V, D and J gene segments, CDR3 sequences were aligned to IMGT reference sequences. For a sequence to be retained, a match of at least six nucleotides to both a V gene segment and a J gene segment was required. Rearrangements were called productive when the CDR3 lacked stop codons and stayed in frame with V and J; all others were non-productive. CDR3 was defined according to IMGT convention as the region running from the second conserved V-encoded cysteine to the conserved J-encoded phenylalanine. Sequences without an unambiguous match to a single V gene segment were excluded from the earlier analysis of over 500 of the donors. In an earlier analysis of a few hundred of the donors, a V segment was called functional when productive rearrangements were above 56.7%, and segregating when the standard deviation between donors exceeded 5%. A statistical classification framework was developed to diagnose cytomegalovirus status using the catalog of TCR beta chain sequences. In a later analysis, V and J genes were assigned by comparing TCR nucleotide sequences against IMGT/GENE-DB human TR gene sequences. The TCRdist pipeline was used in a later analysis to assign CDR3 sequences and most-parsimonious VDJ recombination scenarios. A later analysis defined each TCR beta chain by its CDR3 amino acid sequence plus V-gene family, and excluded reads lacking a unique V-gene family. To address suspected cross-contamination and a sequencing artifact, a later analysis removed 450 to 700 highly shared, low-generation-probability nucleotide sequences. For each public chain, a later analysis derived a clonal expansion index from normalized ranks of inferred template counts within each repertoire. A later analysis computed generation probabilities with a VDJ recombination model fitted to out-of-frame rearrangements, and checked the results against IGoR. In a later analysis, hypergeometric tests were used to score TCR-TCR, TCR-HLA and TCR-CMV co-occurrence, with a repertoire-size bias correction applied to TCR pairs. In a later analysis, false discovery rates were estimated by permuting HLA or CMV assignments 20 times. In a later analysis, co-occurring TCRs were grouped with DBSCAN, and TCRdist sequence similarity was added when clustering was performed within HLA-allele-positive subsets. For co-occurrence clustering, repertoires with fewer than 30,000 or more than 120,000 public chains were excluded, along with several repertoires with anomalous nucleotide sharing. TCRdb took over this immuneACCESS table, retaining in-frame rearrangements with V and J assigned. Such tables are incomplete; in checked studies, under half of the missing clones stem from an unresolved V gene, and the remainder is unexplained. Clone size and V and J calls were adopted from that table, with D and trimming inferred from the DNA. This sample holds about 62,000 clones; under 80% were observed only once. Roughly 5.2% of the sample belongs to the ten largest clones.

This TCR was sampled from a woman aged 25 to 39 in good health and CMV-seronegative. The specimen sequenced was PBMCs. The sequence is built from TRBV7-6 and TRBJ1-1, and 10 junctional nucleotides match TRBD1. The CDR3 region reads CASSLARGQGAFF. The DNA is as follows: TGTGCCAGCAGCTTAGCGAGGGGACAGGGGGCTTTCTTT.